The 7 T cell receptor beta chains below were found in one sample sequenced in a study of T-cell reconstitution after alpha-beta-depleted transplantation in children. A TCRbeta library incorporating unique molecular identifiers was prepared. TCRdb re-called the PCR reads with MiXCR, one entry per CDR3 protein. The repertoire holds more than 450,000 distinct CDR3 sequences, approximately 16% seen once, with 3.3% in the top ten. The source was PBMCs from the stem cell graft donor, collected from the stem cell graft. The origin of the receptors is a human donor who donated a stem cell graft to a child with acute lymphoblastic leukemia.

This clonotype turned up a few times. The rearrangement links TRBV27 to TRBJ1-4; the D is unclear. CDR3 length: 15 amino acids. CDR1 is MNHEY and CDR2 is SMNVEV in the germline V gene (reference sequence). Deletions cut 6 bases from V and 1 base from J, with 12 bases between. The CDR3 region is CASSRRGLTNEKLFF. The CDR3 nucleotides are TGTGCCAGCAGCCGTAGAGGGTTAACTAATGAAAAACTGTTTTTT.

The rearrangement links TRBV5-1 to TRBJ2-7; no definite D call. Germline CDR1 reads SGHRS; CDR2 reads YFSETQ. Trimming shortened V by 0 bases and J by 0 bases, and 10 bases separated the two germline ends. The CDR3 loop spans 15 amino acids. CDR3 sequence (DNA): TGCGCCAGCAGCTTGGGCGTGGGAAGCTCCTACGAGCAGTACTTC. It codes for CASSLGVGSSYEQYF.

CDR3 residues: CASRTSLGTEAFF. DNA for the CDR3: TGTGCCAGTCGGACATCTTTGGGGACTGAAGCTTTCTTT. The gene calls are TRBV2 and TRBJ1-1, with TRBD1 as a possible D gene (5 bases). Trimming removed 9 bases from V and 5 bases from J, with 16 bases in between. The CDR3 consists of 13 residues. Germline assignment: CDR1 SNHLY and CDR2 FYNNEI.

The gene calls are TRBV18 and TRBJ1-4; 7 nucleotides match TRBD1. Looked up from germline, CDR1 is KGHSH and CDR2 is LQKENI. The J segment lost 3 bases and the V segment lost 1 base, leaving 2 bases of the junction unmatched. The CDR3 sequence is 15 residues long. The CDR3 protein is CASSPRDRPNEKLFF. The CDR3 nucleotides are TGTGCCAGCTCACCACGGGACAGACCTAATGAAAAACTGTTTTTT. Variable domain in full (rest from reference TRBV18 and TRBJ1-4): NAGVMQNPRHLVRRRGQEARLRCSPMKGHSHVYWYRQLPEEGLKFMVYLQKENIIDESGMPKERFSAEFPKEGPSILRIQQVVRGDSAAYFCASSPRDRPNEKLFFGSGTQLSVL.

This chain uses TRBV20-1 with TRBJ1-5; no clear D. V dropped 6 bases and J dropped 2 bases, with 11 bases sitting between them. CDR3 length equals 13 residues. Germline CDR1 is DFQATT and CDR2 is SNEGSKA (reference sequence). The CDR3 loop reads CSAPWEGNQPQHF. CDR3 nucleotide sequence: TGCAGTGCCCCCTGGGAAGGCAATCAGCCCCAGCATTTT.

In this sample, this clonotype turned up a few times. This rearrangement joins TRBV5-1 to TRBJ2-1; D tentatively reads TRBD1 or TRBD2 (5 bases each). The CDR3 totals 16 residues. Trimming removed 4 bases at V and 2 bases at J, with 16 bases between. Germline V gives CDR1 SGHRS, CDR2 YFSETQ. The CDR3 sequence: CASSPVGTKAYNEQFF. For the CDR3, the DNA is TGCGCCAGCAGCCCGGTGGGGACGAAGGCCTACAATGAGCAGTTCTTC.

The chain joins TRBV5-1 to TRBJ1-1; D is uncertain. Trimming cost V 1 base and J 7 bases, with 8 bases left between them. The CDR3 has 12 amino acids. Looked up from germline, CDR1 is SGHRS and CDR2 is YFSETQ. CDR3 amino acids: CASSLPGSEAFF. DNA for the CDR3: TGCGCCAGCAGCTTGCCGGGAAGTGAAGCTTTCTTT.